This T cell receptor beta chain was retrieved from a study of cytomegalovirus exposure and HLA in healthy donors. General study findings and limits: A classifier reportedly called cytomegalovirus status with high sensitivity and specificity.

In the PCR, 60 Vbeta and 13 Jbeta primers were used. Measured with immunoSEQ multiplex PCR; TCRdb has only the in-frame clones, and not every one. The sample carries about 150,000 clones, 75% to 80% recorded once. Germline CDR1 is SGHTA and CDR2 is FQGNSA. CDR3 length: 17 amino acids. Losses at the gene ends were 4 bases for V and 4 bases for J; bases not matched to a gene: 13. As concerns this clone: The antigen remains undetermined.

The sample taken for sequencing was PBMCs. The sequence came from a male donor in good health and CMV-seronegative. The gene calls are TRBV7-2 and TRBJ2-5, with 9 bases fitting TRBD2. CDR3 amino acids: CASSSTLSGSGRETQYF. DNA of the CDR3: TGTGCCAGCAGCTCTACGCTTAGCGGGAGCGGGCGAGAGACCCAGTACTTC. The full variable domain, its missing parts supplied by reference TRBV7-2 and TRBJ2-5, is GAGVSQSPSNKVTEKGKDVELRCDPISGHTALYWYRQSLGQGLEFLIYFQGNSAPDKSGLPSDRFSAERTGGSVSTLTIQRTQQEDSAVYLCASSSTLSGSGRETQYFGPGTRLLVL.